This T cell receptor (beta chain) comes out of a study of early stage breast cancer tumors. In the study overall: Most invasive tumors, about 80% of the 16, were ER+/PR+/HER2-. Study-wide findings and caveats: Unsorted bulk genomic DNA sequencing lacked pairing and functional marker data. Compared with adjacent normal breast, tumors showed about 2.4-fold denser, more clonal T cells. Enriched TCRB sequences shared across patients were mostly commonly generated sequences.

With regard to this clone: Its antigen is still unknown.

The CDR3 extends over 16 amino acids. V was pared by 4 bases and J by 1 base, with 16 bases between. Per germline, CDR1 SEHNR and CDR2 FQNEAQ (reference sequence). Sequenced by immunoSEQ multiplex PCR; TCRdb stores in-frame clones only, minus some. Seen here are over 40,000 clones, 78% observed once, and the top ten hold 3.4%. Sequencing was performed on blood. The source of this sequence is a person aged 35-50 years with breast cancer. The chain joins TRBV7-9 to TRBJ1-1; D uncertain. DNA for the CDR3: TGTGCCAGCAGCTCCCAGGCGGCCGCGGCGAACACTGAAGCTTTCTTT. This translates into CASSSQAAAANTEAFF.